These T cell receptor beta chains were read from a single sample in a study of identical twins. A single record per CDR3 protein comes from TCRdb applying MiXCR to the 5' RACE reads. The data hold approximately 300,000 distinct CDR3 sequences, with roughly 9.7% observed a single time. The same sample was also used in a study of yellow fever vaccine responses in identical twins.

Sample: CD8+ T cells sorted from blood. These receptors came from a woman aged 18 to 35 in good health. The CDR3 runs from the conserved cysteine through the conserved F or W. A D gene is named only where the DNA matches it firmly. Only some rows state a clone size, as once, few, many or a class for expanded clones.

>NA|TRBJ2-2|TRBV3-1|many|16
CASSDSWAQNTGELFF
>NA|TRBJ2-2|TRBV24-1|NA|12
CATGSGAGELFF
>NA|TRBJ2-5|TRBV9|few|11
CASSDLGPQYF
>TRBD1|TRBJ2-7|TRBV12-3/TRBV12-4|many|15
CASSSRTGRSYEQYF
>NA|TRBJ2-1|TRBV3-1|NA|13
CASSETSADEQFF
>TRBD2|TRBJ2-5|TRBV20-1|NA|17
CSSRRGVGQTATETQYF
>TRBD2|TRBJ2-3|TRBV20-1|few|16
CSAWRTSDPIVDTQYF
>NA|TRBJ1-5|TRBV7-2|few|16
CASSLVLSTGAQPQHF
>NA|TRBJ1-5|TRBV15|few|15
CATSVREGVWQPQHF
>NA|TRBJ1-3|TRBV18|many|15
CASSPPVPAGNTIYF
>TRBD1|TRBJ2-7|TRBV25-1|NA|12
CASGWDRDEQYF
>NA|TRBJ1-1|TRBV13|many|15
CASSLVREVNTEAFF
>TRBD2|TRBJ2-5|TRBV3-1|many|17
CASSQVGASGGTETQYF
>NA|TRBJ2-4|TRBV5-1|many|14
CASSMTVAKNIQYF
>TRBD1|TRBJ2-1|TRBV28|many|17
CASSSPTRDSSINEQFF